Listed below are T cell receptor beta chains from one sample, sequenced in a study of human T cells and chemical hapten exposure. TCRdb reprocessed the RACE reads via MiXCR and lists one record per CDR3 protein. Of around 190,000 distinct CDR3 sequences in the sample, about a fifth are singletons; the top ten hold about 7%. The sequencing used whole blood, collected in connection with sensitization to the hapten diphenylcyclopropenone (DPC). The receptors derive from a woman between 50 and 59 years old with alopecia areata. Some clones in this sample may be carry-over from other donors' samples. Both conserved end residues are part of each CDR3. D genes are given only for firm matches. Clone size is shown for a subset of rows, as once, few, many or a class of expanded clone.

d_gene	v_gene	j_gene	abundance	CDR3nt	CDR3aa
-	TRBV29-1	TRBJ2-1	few	TGCAGCTCGCAAAATCGGGATGAGCAGTTCTTC	CSSQNRDEQFF
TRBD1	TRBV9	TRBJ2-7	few	TGTGCCAGCAGCGTAGGAGAGACAGGGGACTCCTACGAGCAGTACTTC	CASSVGETGDSYEQYF
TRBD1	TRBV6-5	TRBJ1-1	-	TGTGCCAGCACAGCGCCCGGGACAGGGACCACTGAAGCTTTCTTT	CASTAPGTGTTEAFF
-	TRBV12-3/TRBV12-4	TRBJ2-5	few	TGTGCCAGCAGTGTCATAGCGGCGGAGACCCAGTACTTC	CASSVIAAETQYF
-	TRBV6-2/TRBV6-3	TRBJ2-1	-	TGTGCCAGCAGAGACTCCAATAGGGGTGAGCAGTTCTTC	CASRDSNRGEQFF
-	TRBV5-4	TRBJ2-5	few	TGTGCCAGCAGCTTGCCAGGGGGGGCACAAGAGACCCAGTACTTC	CASSLPGGAQETQYF
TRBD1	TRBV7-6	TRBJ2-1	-	TGTGCCAGCAGCCGAGAGGACAGGCAGCAGTTCTTC	CASSREDRQQFF
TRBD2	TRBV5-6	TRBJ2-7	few	TGTGCCAGCAGCGAACTAGCGGGAGGTTCCTACGAGCAGTACTTC	CASSELAGGSYEQYF
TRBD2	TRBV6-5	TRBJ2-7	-	TGTGCCAGCAGCCGTGGACTAGCGGGGGACTACGAGCAGTACTTC	CASSRGLAGDYEQYF
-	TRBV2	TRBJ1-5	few	TGTGCCAGCAGTGAAAGAGTCCTTAGCAATCAGCCCCAGCATTTT	CASSERVLSNQPQHF
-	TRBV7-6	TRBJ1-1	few	TGTGCCAGCAGCGAGAACCCTTACGGTGAAGCTTTCTTT	CASSENPYGEAFF
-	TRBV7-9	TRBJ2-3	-	TGTGCCAGCAGCTTCTATAGACTGGGGGATACAGATACGCAGTATTTT	CASSFYRLGDTDTQYF
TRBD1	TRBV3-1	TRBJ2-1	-	TGTGCCAGCAGCCAATACCCGGGACAGGGGGGAAATGAGCAGTTCTTC	CASSQYPGQGGNEQFF
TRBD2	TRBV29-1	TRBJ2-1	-	TGCAGCGCCGCCGCCGCCGCCGGGAATAGCGGGAGAGGCTACAATGAGCAGTTCTTC	CSAAAAAGNSGRGYNEQFF
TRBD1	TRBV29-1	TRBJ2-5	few	TGCAGCGTTGACTGGACAGGGAGGGAGACCCAGTACTTC	CSVDWTGRETQYF
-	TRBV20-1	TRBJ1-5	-	TGCAGTGCTAGGAGTGGAGGAGCAGGGGACCAGCCCCAGCATTTT	CSARSGGAGDQPQHF
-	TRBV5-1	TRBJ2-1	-	TGCGCCAGCAGGATGACAGCCTACTCCTACAATGAGCAGTTCTTC	CASRMTAYSYNEQFF
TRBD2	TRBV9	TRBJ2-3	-	TGTGCCAGCAGCACGAGCGGGAGTCGAGCAGATACGCAGTATTTT	CASSTSGSRADTQYF
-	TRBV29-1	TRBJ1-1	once	TGCAGCGCAAGGACAGCAAACACTGAAGCTTTCTTT	CSARTANTEAFF
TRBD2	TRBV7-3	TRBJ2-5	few	TGTGCCAGCAGCTTAAACCCTAGCGGGCAAGAGACCCAGTACTTC	CASSLNPSGQETQYF
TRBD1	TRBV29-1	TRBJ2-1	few	TGCAGCGGTGGGGGCAAGGGACAGGGGTTCGATGAGCAGTTCTTC	CSGGGKGQGFDEQFF
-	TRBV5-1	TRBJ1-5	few	TGCGCCAGCAGAGAGGAGGGGGGCAATCAGCCCCAGCATTTT	CASREEGGNQPQHF
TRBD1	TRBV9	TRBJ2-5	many	TGTGCCAGCAGCGTAGAGACAGGGGCCTGGGAGACCCAGTACTTC	CASSVETGAWETQYF
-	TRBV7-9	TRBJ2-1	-	TGTGCCAGCAGCTCCCAGCGGACTGCCTACAATGAGCAGTTCTTC	CASSSQRTAYNEQFF
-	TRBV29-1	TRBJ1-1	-	TGCAGCGTTGAAAGGGCAGGGGTGAACACTGAAGCTTTCTTT	CSVERAGVNTEAFF
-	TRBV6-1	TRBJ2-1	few	TGTGCCAGCAGTGAAAGAGTGGGTGGGTCGGCCATGACTAGTTTCATTGCCTTC	CASSERVGGSAMTSFIAF
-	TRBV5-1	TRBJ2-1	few	TGCGCCAGCAGCTTGGGCCCGGTAAGCTCCTACAATGAGCAGTTCTTC	CASSLGPVSSYNEQFF
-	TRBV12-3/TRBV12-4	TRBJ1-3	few	TGTGCCAGCGGGAGTCCATCTGGAAACACCATATATTTT	CASGSPSGNTIYF
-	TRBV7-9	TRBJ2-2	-	TGTGCCAGCGTTCAGGCAGCGAACACCGGGGAGCTGTTTTTT	CASVQAANTGELFF
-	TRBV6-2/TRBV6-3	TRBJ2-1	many	TGTGCCAGCAGCTCCGTGTACAATGAGCAGTTCTTC	CASSSVYNEQFF
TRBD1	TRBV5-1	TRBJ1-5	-	TGCGCCAGCAGCTTGGACGGGGACAGGGCTCAGCCCCAGCATTTT	CASSLDGDRAQPQHF